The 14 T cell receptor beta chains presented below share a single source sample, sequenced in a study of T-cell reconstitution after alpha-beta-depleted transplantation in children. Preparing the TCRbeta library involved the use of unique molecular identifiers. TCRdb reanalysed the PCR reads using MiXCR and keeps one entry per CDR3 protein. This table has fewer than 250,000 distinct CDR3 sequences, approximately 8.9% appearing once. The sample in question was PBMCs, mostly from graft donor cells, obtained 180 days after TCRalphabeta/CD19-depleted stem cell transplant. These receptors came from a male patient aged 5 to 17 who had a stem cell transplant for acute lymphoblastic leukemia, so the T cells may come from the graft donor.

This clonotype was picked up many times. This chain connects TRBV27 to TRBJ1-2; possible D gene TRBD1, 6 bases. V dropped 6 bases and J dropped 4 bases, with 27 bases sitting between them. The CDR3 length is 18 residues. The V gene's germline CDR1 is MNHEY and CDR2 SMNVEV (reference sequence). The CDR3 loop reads CASSPFPNTGRKGYGYTF. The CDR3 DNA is TGTGCCAGCAGCCCTTTCCCCAACACAGGGAGAAAAGGCTATGGCTACACCTTC.

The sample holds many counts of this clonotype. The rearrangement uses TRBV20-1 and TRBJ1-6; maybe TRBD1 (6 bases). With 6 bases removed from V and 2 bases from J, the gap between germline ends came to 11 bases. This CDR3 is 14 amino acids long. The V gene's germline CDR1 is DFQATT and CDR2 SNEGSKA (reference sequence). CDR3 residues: CSAPGDTYNSPLHF. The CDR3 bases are TGCAGTGCACCGGGGGACACCTATAATTCACCCCTCCACTTT.

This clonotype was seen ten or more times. CDR3 bases: TGTGCCAGCGACCCAGGAGGTCTCGACAATGAGCAGTTCTTC. The encoded protein is CASDPGGLDNEQFF. J is TRBJ2-1 and V is TRBV6-1; D is perhaps TRBD2 (5 bases). Trimming left V 8 bases short and J 5 bases short, with 16 bases between. Germline V gene lookup returns CDR1 MNHNS and CDR2 SASEGT. The CDR3 length is 14 residues.

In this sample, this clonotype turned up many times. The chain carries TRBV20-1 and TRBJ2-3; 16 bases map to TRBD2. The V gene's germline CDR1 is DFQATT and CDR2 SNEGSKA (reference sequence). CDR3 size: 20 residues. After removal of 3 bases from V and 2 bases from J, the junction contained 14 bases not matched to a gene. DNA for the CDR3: TGCAGTGCTAGTAAGACCGGGACTAGCGGGAGGGCCGACTACACAGATACGCAGTATTTT. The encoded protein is CSASKTGTSGRADYTDTQYF.

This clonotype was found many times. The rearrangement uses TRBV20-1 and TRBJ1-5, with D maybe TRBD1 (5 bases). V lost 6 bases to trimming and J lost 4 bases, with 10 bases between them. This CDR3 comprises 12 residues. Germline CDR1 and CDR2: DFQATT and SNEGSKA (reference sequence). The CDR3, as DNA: TGCAGTGCCAGGGCGGGTAATCAGCCCCAGCATTTT. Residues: CSARAGNQPQHF.

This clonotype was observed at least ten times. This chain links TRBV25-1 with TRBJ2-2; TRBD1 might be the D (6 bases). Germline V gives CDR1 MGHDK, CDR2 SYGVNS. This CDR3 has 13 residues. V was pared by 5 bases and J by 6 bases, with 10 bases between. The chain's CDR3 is CASSQYRAGELFF. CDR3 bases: TGTGCCAGCAGTCAGTACAGGGCCGGGGAGCTGTTTTTT.

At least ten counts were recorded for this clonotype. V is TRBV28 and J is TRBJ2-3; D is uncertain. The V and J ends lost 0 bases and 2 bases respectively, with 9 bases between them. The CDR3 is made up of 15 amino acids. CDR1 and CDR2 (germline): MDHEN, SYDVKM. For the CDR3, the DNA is TGTGCCAGCAGTTTATGGCACCCCGACACAGATACGCAGTATTTT. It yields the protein CASSLWHPDTDTQYF.

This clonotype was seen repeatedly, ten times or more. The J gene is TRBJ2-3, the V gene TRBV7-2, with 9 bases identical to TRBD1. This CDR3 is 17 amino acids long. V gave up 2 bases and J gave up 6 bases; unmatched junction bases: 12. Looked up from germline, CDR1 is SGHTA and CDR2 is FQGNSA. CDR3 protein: CASSLRFRDRVLDTQYF. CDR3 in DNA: TGTGCCAGCAGCTTACGGTTTCGGGACAGGGTACTGGATACGCAGTATTTT.

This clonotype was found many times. The CDR3 nucleotides read TGTGCCAGCAGCTTGGGGACAGCCAGAGGGGCACCCCTCCACTTT. Translation: CASSLGTARGAPLHF. J is TRBJ1-6 and V is TRBV5-6, with a weak D call TRBD1 (6 bases). The CDR3 has 15 residues. The germline V gene encodes CDR1 SGHDT and CDR2 YYEEEE. Trimming took 0 bases from V and 11 from J, leaving 15 bases between them. Full variable domain (remainder filled in from reference TRBV5-6 and TRBJ1-6): DAGVTQSPTHLIKTRGQQVTLRCSPKSGHDTVSWYQQALGQGPQFIFQYYEEEERQRGNFPDRFSGHQFPNYSSELNVNALLLGDSALYLCASSLGTARGAPLHFGNGTRLTVT.

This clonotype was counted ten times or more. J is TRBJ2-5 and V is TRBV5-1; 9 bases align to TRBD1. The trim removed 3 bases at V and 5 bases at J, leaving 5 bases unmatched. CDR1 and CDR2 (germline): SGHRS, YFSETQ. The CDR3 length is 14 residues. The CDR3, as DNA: TGCGCCAGCAGCTCTGGACAGGGGCGGGAGACCCAGTACTTC. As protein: CASSSGQGRETQYF.

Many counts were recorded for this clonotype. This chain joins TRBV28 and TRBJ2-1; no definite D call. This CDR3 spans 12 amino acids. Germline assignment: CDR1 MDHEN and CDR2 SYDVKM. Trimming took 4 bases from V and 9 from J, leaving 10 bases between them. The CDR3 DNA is TGTGCCAGCAGTTACAGTATTGGTGAGCAGTTCTTC. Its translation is CASSYSIGEQFF.

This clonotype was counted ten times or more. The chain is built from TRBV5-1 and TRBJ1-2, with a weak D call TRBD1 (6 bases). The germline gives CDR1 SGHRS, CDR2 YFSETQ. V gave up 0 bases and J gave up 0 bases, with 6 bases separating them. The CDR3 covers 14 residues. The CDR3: CASSLDRANYGYTF. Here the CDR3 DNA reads TGCGCCAGCAGCTTGGACAGGGCTAACTATGGCTACACCTTC. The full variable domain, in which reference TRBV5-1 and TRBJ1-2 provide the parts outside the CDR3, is KAGVTQTPRYLIKTRGQQVTLSCSPISGHRSVSWYQQTPGQGLQFLFEYFSETQRNKGNFPGRFSGRQFSNSRSEMNVSTLELGDSALYLCASSLDRANYGYTFGSGTRLTVV.

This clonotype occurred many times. CDR3 nucleotides: TGCGCCAGCAGCCAAGATCTGAGCGGGGGGACCTACGAGCAGTACTTC. Its translation is CASSQDLSGGTYEQYF. The chain joins TRBV4-3 to TRBJ2-7, with TRBD2 matching 9 bases. Per germline, CDR1 LGHNA and CDR2 YSLEER. The V gene end was trimmed by 0 bases and the J gene end by 2 bases; junction bases not matched to a gene: 5. This CDR3 has 16 amino acids.

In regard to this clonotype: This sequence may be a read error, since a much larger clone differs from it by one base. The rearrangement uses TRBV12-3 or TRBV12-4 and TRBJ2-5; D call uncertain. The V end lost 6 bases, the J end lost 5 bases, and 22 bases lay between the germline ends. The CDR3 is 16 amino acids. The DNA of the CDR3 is TGTGCCAGCAGCGCAGTAGGCCTTAGAGCGATGGAGACCCAGTACTTC. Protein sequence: CASSAVGLRAMETQYF.